The present T cell receptor beta chain was sequenced within a study of OX40 agonist ivuxolimab in advanced cancers. This clone has more than one count but fewer than ten. This CDR3 is 12 amino acids long. From germline, CDR1 is SEHNR and CDR2 FQNEAQ (reference sequence). Trimming removed 5 bases from V and 4 bases from J, with 6 bases in between. Method: immunoSEQ multiplex PCR; TCRdb's copy keeps in-frame clones and lacks some. The repertoire holds about 150,000 clones, with 90% as singletons. This chain joins TRBV7-9 and TRBJ1-5; D remains ambiguous. Sample: CD4+ or CD8+ T cells sorted from blood, taken in a trial of the OX40 agonist ivuxolimab. This TCR was sampled from an adult with an advanced solid tumor such as melanoma, head and neck, liver or kidney cancer. The CDR3 DNA sequence: TGTGCCAGCAGCGTGGGGAATCAGCCCCAGCATTTT. Translated, it gives CASSVGNQPQHF. Filled out from reference TRBV7-9 and TRBJ1-5, the complete variable domain reads DTGVSQNPRHKITKRGQNVTFRCDPISEHNRLYWYRQTLGQGPEFLTYFQNEAQLEKSRLLSDRFSAERPKGSFSTLEIQRTEQGDSAMYLCASSVGNQPQHFGDGTRLSIL.